One TCR beta chain is described in this entry. These data are taken from a study of OX40 agonist ivuxolimab in advanced cancers. This CDR3 has 13 amino acids. V lost 10 bases, J lost 4 bases, and 13 bases lay in between. Germline lookup yields CDR1 ENHRY and CDR2 SYGVKD. Only in-frame clones appear in the TCRdb table, and some are missing; sequencing was by immunoSEQ multiplex PCR. The sample carries under 80,000 clones, around 90% recorded once. This clonotype originated in an adult with an advanced solid tumor such as melanoma, head and neck, liver or kidney cancer. The sample was CD4+ or CD8+ T cells sorted from blood, taken in a trial of the OX40 agonist ivuxolimab. V and J are TRBV10-3 and TRBJ2-2, with D unclear. CDR3 in DNA: TGTGCCACCCACTATCATACCACCGGGGAGCTGTTTTTT. It yields the protein CATHYHTTGELFF.